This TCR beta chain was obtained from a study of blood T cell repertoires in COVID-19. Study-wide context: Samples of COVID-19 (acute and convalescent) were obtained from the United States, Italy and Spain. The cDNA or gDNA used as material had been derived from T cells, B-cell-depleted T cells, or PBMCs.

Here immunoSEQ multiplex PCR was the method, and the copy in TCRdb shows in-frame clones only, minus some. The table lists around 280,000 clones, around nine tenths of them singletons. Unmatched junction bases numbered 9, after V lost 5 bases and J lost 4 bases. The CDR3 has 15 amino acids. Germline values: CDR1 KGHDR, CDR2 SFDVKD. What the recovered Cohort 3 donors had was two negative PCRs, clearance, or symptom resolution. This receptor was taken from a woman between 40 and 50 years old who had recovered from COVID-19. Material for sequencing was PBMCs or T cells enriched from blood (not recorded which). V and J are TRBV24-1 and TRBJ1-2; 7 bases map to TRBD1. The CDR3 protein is CATSAKGAQGYGYTF. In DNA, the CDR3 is TGTGCCACCAGTGCCAAGGGGGCTCAGGGCTATGGCTACACCTTC.